This T cell receptor (beta chain) was captured in a study of cytomegalovirus exposure and HLA in healthy donors. Donors in the study were healthy people who gave bone marrow. The PCR made use of 60 Vbeta and 13 Jbeta primers. The repertoire was sequenced with immunoSEQ multiplex PCR; TCRdb's copy has only in-frame clones and lacks some. The repertoire holds 90,000 or so clones, approximately 71% seen once, with 16% in the top ten. On this clone itself: What it binds is not known.

There are 16 residues in the CDR3. The germline CDR1 and CDR2 sequences are SGDLS and YYNGEE. Points from the study as a whole: Links to common viral pathogens appeared, in a later analysis, for several of the most significant clusters.

The chain joins TRBV9 to TRBJ2-5, with 8 bases matching TRBD1. TRBJ2-7 matches the DNA end more closely, so the J call is doubtful. This clonotype originated in a woman under 30 in good health and CMV-seropositive. Sequencing used PBMCs. The CDR3 protein is CASSVALAGGWDEQYF. The CDR3 DNA follows: TGTGCCAGCAGCGTAGCTTTAGCAGGGGGCTGGGACGAGCAGTACTTC.